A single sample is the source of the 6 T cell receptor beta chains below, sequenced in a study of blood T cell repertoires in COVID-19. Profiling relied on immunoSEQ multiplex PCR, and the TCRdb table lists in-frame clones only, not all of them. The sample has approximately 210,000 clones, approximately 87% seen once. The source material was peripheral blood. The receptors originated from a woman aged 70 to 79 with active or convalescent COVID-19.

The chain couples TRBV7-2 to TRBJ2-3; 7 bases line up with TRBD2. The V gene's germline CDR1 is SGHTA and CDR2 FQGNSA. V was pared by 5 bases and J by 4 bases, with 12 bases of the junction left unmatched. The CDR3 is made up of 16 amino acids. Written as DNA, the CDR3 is TGTGCCAGCAGCCCTAGTCGGTTCCGGGGGGCAGATACGCAGTATTTT. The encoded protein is CASSPSRFRGADTQYF.

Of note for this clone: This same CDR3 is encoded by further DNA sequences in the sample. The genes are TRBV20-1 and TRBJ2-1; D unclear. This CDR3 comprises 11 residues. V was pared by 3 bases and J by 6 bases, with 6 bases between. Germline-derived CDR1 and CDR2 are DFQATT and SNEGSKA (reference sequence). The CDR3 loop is CSARGSNEQFF. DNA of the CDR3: TGCAGTGCTAGGGGCTCCAATGAGCAGTTCTTC.

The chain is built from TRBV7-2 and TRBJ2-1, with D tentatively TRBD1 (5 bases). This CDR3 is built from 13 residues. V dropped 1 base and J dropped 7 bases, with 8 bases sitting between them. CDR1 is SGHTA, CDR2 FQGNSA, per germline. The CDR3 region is CASSLGQNNEQFF. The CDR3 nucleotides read TGTGCCAGCAGCTTAGGACAGAATAATGAGCAGTTCTTC.

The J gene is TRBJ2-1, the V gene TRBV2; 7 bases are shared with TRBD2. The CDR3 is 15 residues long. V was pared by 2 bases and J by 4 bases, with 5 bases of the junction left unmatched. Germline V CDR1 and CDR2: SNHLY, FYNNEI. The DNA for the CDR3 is TGTGCCAGCAGTGAACTGGGTAGCGGGTACAATGAGCAGTTCTTC. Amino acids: CASSELGSGYNEQFF.

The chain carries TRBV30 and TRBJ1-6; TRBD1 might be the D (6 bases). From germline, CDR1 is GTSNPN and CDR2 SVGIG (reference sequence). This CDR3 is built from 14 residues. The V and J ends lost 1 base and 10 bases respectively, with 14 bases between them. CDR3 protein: CAWSGGLIRSPLHF. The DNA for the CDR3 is TGTGCCTGGAGTGGGGGGCTGATTAGGTCACCCCTCCACTTT.

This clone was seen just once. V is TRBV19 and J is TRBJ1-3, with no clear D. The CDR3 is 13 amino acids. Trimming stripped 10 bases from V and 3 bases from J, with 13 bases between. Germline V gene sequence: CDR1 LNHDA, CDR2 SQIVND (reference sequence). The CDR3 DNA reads TGTGCCACCGGGGAAGGTCGTGGAAACACCATATATTTT. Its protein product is CATGEGRGNTIYF.